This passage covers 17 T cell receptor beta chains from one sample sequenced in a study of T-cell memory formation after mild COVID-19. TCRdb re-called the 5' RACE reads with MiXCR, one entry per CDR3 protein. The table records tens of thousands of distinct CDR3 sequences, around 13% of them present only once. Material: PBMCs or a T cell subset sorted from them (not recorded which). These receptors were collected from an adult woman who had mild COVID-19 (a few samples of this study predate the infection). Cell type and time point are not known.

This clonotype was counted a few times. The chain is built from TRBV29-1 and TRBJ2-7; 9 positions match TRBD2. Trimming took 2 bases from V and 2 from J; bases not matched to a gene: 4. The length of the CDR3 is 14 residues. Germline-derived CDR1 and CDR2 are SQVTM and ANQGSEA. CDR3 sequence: CSVEPGTSPYEQYF. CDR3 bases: TGCAGCGTTGAACCCGGGACTAGCCCCTACGAGCAGTACTTC.

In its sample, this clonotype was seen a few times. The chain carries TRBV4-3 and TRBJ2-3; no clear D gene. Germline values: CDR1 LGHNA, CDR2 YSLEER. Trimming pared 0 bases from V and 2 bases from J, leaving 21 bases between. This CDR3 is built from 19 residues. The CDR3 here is CASSQDPNAVGYSTDTQYF. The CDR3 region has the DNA TGCGCCAGCAGCCAAGATCCCAATGCCGTCGGCTACTCCACAGATACGCAGTATTTT.

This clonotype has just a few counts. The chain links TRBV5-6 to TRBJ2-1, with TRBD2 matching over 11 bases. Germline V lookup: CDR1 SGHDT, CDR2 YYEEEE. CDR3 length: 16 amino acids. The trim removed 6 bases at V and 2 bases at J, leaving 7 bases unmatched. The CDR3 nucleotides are TGTGCCAGCATCCTTAGCGGGAGGGTCGCCTACAATGAGCAGTTCTTC. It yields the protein CASILSGRVAYNEQFF.

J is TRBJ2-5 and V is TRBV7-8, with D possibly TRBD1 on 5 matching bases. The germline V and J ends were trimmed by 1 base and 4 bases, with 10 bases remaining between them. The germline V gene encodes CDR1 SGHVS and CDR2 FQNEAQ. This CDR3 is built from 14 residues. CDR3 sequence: CASSLGRVAETQYF. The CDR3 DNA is TGTGCCAGCAGCTTAGGCAGGGTGGCAGAGACCCAGTACTTC.

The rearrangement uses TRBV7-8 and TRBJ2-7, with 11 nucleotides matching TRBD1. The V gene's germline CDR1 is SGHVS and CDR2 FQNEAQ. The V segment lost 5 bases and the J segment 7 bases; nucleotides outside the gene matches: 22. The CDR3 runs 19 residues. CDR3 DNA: TGTGCCAGCAGCCCTGGCCCCGGGACAGGGGGTCCGACGGTGGGGGAGCAGTACTTC. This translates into CASSPGPGTGGPTVGEQYF.

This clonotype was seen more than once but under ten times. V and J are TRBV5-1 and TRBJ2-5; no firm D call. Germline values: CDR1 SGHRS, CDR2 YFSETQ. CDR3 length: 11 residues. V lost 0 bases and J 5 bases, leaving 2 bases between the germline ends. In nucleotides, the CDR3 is TGCGCCAGCAGCTTGGATGAGACCCAGTACTTC. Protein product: CASSLDETQYF.

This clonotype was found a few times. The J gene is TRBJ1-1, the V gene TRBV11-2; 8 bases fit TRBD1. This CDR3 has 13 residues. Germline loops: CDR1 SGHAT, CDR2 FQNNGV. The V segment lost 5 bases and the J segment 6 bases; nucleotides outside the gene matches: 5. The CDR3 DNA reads TGTGCCAGCAGCCTCGGACAGGGTCCTGAAGCTTTCTTT. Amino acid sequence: CASSLGQGPEAFF.

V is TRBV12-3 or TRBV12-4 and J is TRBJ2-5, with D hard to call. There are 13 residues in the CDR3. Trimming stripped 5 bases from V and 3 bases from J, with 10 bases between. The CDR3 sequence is CASSLDGEETQYF. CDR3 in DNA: TGTGCCAGCAGTCTCGACGGTGAAGAGACCCAGTACTTC.

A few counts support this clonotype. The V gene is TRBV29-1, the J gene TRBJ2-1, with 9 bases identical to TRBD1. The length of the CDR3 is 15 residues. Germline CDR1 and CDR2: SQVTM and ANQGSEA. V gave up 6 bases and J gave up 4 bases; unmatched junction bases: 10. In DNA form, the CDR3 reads TGCAGCGTCCCAGCAAACAGGGGGCCTTACAATGAGCAGTTCTTC. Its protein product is CSVPANRGPYNEQFF.

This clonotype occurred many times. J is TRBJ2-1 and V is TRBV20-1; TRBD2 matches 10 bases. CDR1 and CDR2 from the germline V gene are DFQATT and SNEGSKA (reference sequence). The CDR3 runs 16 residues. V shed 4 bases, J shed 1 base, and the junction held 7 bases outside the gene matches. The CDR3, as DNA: TGCAGTGCTAACCCTTTAGCGGGAGGTTCCTACAATGAGCAGTTCTTC. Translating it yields CSANPLAGGSYNEQFF.

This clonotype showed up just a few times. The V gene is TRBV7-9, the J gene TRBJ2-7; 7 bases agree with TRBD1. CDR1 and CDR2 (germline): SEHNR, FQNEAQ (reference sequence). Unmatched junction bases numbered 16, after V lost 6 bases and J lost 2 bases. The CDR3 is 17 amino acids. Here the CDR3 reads CASRGGVVGTDPYEQYF. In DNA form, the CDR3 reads TGTGCCAGCAGAGGGGGCGTCGTGGGGACAGATCCCTACGAGCAGTACTTC.

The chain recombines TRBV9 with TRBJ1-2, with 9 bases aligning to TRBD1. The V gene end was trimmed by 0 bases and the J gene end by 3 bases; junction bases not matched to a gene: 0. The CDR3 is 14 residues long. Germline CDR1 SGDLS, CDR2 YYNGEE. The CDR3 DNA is TGTGCCAGCAGCGTAGGGACAGGGGACTATGGCTACACCTTC. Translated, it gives CASSVGTGDYGYTF.

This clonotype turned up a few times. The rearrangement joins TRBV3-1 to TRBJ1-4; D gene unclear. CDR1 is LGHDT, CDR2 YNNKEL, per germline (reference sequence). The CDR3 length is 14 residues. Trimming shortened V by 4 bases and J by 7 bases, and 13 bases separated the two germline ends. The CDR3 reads CASSPPLTSEKLFF. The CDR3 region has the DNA TGTGCCAGCAGCCCCCCGTTGACAAGTGAAAAACTGTTTTTT.

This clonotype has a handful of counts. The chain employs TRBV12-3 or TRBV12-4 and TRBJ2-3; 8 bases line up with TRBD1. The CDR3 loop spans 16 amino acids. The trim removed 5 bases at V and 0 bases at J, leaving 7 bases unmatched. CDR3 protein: CASSPWTGFSTDTQYF. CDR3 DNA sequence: TGTGCCAGCAGTCCCTGGACAGGGTTTAGCACAGATACGCAGTATTTT.

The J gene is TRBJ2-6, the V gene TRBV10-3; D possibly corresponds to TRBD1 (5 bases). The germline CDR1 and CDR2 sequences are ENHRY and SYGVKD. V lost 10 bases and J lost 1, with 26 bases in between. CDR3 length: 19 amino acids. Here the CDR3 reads CATLSPPLTVRSGANVLTF. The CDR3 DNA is TGTGCCACCCTATCACCCCCCTTGACAGTCCGATCTGGGGCCAACGTCCTGACTTTC.

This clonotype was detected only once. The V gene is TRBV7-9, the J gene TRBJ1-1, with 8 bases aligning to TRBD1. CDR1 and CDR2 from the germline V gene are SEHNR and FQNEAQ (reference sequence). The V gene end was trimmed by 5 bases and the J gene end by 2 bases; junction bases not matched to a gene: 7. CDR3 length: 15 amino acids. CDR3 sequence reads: CASSLGQGPNTEAFF. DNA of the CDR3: TGTGCCAGCAGCCTAGGACAGGGCCCCAACACTGAAGCTTTCTTT.

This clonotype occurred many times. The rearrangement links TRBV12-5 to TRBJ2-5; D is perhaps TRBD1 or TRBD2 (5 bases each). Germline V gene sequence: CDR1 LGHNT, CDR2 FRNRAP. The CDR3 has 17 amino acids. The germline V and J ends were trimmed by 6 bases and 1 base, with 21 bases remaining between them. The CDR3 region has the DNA TGTGCTAGTGGCTCCCTCGCCCCAAGTGGGACCCAAGAGACCCAGTACTTC. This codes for CASGSLAPSGTQETQYF.